This T cell receptor (beta chain) was profiled in a study of post-analysis software for immune sequencing data. General study results and limits: In multiple sclerosis, normalized Chao1 diversity was significantly below that of controls. Patients had higher frequencies than controls of about five TRBV segments, including TRBV5-6, TRBV5-1 and TRBV20-1. Under F measure analysis, samples from one preparation batch co-clustered strongly.

Comments on this clonotype: The antigen is unknown.

Built from TCR beta cDNA, the libraries had unique molecular identifiers in them. TCRdb re-called the PCR reads through MiXCR, storing one row per CDR3 protein. In the table there are around 260,000 distinct CDR3 sequences, about 40% of which are singletons. In germline, CDR1 is ENHRY, CDR2 SYGVKD. V lost 8 bases and J 0 bases, leaving 11 bases between the germline ends. The CDR3 length is 14 residues. Sequencing used blood. V gene TRBV10-3 combines with J gene TRBJ2-1, with D tentatively TRBD2 (5 bases). This receptor was identified in a girl between 10 and 17 years old with multiple sclerosis. CDR3 sequence: CAIAGGSSYNEQFF. CDR3 DNA sequence: TGTGCCATCGCGGGCGGAAGCTCCTACAATGAGCAGTTCTTC.